Below, 15 T cell receptor beta chains from the same sample are listed, as sequenced in a study of control samples from healthy donors and cancer patients. The repertoire was sequenced with immunoSEQ multiplex PCR; TCRdb's copy has only in-frame clones and lacks some. Of more than 60,000 clones listed, approximately 91% are singletons. Input material: PBMCs. The receptors were sampled from a woman in her fifties or sixties with colorectal cancer.

The rearrangement joins TRBV6-4 to TRBJ2-2, with D hard to call. Germline assignment: CDR1 MRHNA and CDR2 SNTAGT. The CDR3 is 14 residues long. With 3 bases removed from V and 5 bases from J, the gap between germline ends came to 10 bases. The DNA for the CDR3 is TGTGCCAGCAGTGAGCAGCGAACAACCGGGGAGCTGTTTTTT. This translates into CASSEQRTTGELFF.

By sample share, this clone is medium-sized. The V gene is TRBV6-2 or TRBV6-3, the J gene TRBJ2-7; 12 bases line up with TRBD2. The germline CDR1 and CDR2 sequences are MNHEY and SVGEGT. The CDR3 is 15 residues long. Losses at the gene ends were 6 bases for V and 4 bases for J; bases not matched to a gene: 7. CDR3 region: CASSCASGGAYEQYV. The CDR3 DNA follows: TGTGCCAGCAGCTGTGCTAGCGGGGGGGCTTACGAGCAGTACGTC.

The V call is TRBV14, the J call TRBJ2-2, with 7 positions matching TRBD2. Germline values: CDR1 SGHDN, CDR2 FVKESK. V gave up 4 bases and J gave up 6 bases; unmatched junction bases: 2. CDR3 length: 13 residues. The CDR3 region has the DNA TGTGCCAGCAGCCTACGGGGGGCCGGGGAGCTGTTTTTT. This gives the protein CASSLRGAGELFF.

The chain carries TRBV5-1 and TRBJ2-1, with 11 bases matching TRBD2. This CDR3 is 16 amino acids long. Germline CDR1 is SGHRS and CDR2 is YFSETQ. V lost 2 bases to trimming and J lost 10 bases; unmatched junction nucleotides: 11. This CDR3 is CASSFGLAGALIEQFF. The CDR3 coding sequence is TGCGCCAGCAGCTTCGGACTAGCGGGCGCCCTCATCGAGCAGTTCTTC.

V gene TRBV6-5 combines with J gene TRBJ2-3; the match to TRBD2 covers 10 bases. In germline, CDR1 is MNHEY, CDR2 SVGAGI. This CDR3 has 16 amino acids. The V gene end was trimmed by 0 bases and the J gene end by 1 base; junction bases not matched to a gene: 1. The CDR3 reads CASSYSSGGGTDTQYF. Written as DNA, the CDR3 is TGTGCCAGCAGTTACTCGAGCGGGGGGGGCACAGATACGCAGTATTTT.

V and J are TRBV7-9 and TRBJ1-5; D is unclear. Trimming took off 1 base at V and 5 bases at J, with 9 bases between the two ends. CDR3 length: 14 residues. CDR1 is SEHNR and CDR2 is FQNEAQ in the germline V gene (reference sequence). Here the CDR3 DNA reads TGTGCCAGCAGCTTAGTTGCAGAGGATCAGCCCCAGCATTTT. Translation gives CASSLVAEDQPQHF.

The chain links TRBV6-2 or TRBV6-3 to TRBJ1-1, with D maybe TRBD1 (5 bases). This CDR3 comprises 15 residues. V was pared by 4 bases and J by 5 bases, with 17 bases between. From germline, CDR1 is MNHEY and CDR2 SVGEGT. In DNA, the CDR3 is TGTGCCAGCAGTTTCAGCCCCGGGGGGGGGACTGAAGCTTTCTTT. Encoded protein: CASSFSPGGGTEAFF.

V usage is TRBV10-3 and J usage is TRBJ1-4, with 7 bases identical to TRBD1. The CDR3 is 13 amino acids. The V gene end was trimmed by 10 bases and the J gene end by 10 bases; junction bases not matched to a gene: 12. CDR1 is ENHRY, CDR2 SYGVKD, per germline. CDR3 nucleotide sequence: TGTGCCAGTACAGGGGAGTATCGGGGAAAACTGTTTTTT. The encoded protein is CASTGEYRGKLFF.

The V and J genes are TRBV5-1 and TRBJ1-4; 11 bases fit TRBD1. CDR1 SGHRS and CDR2 YFSETQ come from the germline V gene. With V trimmed by 4 bases and J by 8 bases, 13 bases remained unmatched. CDR3 length: 17 residues. The CDR3 DNA sequence: TGCGCCAGCAGCCAAGGACAGGGGGCCTCAGGTGGAGAAAAACTGTTTTTT. Translation gives CASSQGQGASGGEKLFF.

This clone was observed a single time. The rearrangement uses TRBV6-6 and TRBJ1-4; the D gene is possibly TRBD1 (6 bases). This CDR3 is built from 13 residues. CDR1 and CDR2 (germline): MNHNY, SVGAGI (reference sequence). Trimming pared 6 bases from V and 5 bases from J, leaving 10 bases between. For the CDR3, the DNA is TGTGCCAGCAGATGGGGGCAGAATGAAAAACTGTTTTTT. It specifies CASRWGQNEKLFF.

A single count supports this clone. This chain joins TRBV30 and TRBJ2-2; perhaps TRBD1 as D (5 bases). Germline CDR1 GTSNPN, CDR2 SVGIG (reference sequence). The V end lost 4 bases, the J end lost 5 bases, and 17 bases lay between the germline ends. This CDR3 comprises 15 residues. This CDR3 reads CAWNSEQAETGELFF. CDR3 DNA: TGTGCCTGGAACTCTGAACAGGCGGAGACCGGGGAGCTGTTTTTT.

The genes are TRBV3-1 (or the pseudogene TRBV3-2) and TRBJ2-4, with D perhaps being TRBD1 or TRBD2 (6 bases each). The V end lost 7 bases, the J end lost 10 bases, and 14 bases lay between the germline ends. Germline-derived CDR1 and CDR2 are LGHDT and YNNKEL (reference sequence). CDR3 length: 12 residues. The CDR3 sequence: CASKGGNGIQYF. As DNA, the CDR3 is TGTGCCAGCAAGGGGGGCAATGGGATTCAGTACTTC.

The CDR3: CASSSFGGERETQYF. DNA for the CDR3: TGTGCCAGCAGCTCCTTTGGCGGGGAGCGAGAGACCCAGTACTTC. The V gene is TRBV7-2, the J gene TRBJ2-5; D perhaps matches TRBD2 (6 bases). The CDR3 is 15 amino acids. The germline V gene encodes CDR1 SGHTA and CDR2 FQGNSA. V lost 4 bases to trimming and J lost 4 bases, with 16 bases between them.

The chain combines TRBV6-5 with TRBJ1-5; D perhaps matches TRBD1 (5 bases). The CDR3 length is 15 residues. Germline V gives CDR1 MNHEY, CDR2 SVGAGI. V was shortened by 2 bases and J by 2 bases, with 10 bases between the two germline ends. CDR3 amino acids: CASSYGSGRNQPQHF. The CDR3 DNA is TGTGCCAGCAGTTACGGCTCGGGGCGCAATCAGCCCCAGCATTTT.

This sequence joins TRBV5-1 and TRBJ2-1; no firm D call. CDR3 length: 15 amino acids. The V end lost 3 bases, the J end lost 0 bases, and 10 bases lay between the germline ends. The germline CDR1 and CDR2 sequences are SGHRS and YFSETQ. The DNA for the CDR3 is TGCGCCAGCAGCTCTCTCACGAGCTCCTACAATGAGCAGTTCTTC. It translates to CASSSLTSSYNEQFF.